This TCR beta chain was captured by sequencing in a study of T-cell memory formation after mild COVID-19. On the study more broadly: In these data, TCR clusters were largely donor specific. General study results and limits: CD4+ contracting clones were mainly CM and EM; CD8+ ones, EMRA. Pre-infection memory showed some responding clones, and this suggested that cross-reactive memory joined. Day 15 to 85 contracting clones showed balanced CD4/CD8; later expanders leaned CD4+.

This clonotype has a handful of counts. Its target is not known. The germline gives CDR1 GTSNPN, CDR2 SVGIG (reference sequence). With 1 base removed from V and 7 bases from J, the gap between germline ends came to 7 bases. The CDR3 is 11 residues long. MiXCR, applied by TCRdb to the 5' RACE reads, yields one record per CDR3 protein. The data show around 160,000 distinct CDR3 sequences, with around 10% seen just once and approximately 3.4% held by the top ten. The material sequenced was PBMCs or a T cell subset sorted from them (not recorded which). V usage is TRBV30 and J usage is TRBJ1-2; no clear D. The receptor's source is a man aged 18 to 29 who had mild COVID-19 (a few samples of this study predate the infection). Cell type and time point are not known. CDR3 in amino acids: CAWSGWVGYTF. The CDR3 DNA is TGTGCCTGGAGTGGCTGGGTTGGCTACACCTTC.